This section outlines one TCR beta chain sequence together with its context. The antigen is not known. This sample is drawn from a study of shared clonotypes between healthy human individuals. The V end was cut by 1 base, the J end by 0 bases, with 8 bases between. The CDR3 loop spans 15 amino acids. CDR1 SGHDT and CDR2 YYEEEE come from the germline V gene. Unsorted PBMC DNA underwent sequencing on ten immunoSEQ deep assay plates. Generated by immunoSEQ multiplex PCR, the TCRdb table keeps only in-frame clones and is missing some. The repertoire holds about 490,000 clones, 76% seen once, with over 10% in the top ten. Findings and limits, study-wide: Investigators expected sequencing depth to affect clonotype sharing among donors.

The chain combines TRBV5-6 with TRBJ2-1, with no clear D. This sequence was found in a woman between 35 and 50 years old in good health. Some clones in this sample may be carry-over from other donors' samples. Sequencing was done on a sample of PBMCs. CDR3 coding DNA: TGTGCCAGCAGCTTGAGGCAGCTCTCCTACAATGAGCAGTTCTTC. Its protein is CASSLRQLSYNEQFF.